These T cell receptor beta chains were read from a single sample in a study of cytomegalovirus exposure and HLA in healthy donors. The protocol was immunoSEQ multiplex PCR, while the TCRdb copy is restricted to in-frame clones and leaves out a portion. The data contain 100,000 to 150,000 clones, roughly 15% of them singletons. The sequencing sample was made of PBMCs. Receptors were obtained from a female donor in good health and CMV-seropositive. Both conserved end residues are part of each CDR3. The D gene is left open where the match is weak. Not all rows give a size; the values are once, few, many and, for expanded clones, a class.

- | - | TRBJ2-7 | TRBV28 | TGTGCCAGCAGTTTGCAGGGCTACTACGAGCAGTACTTC | CASSLQGYYEQYF
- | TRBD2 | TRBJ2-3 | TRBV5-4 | TGTGCCAGCAGCGTACTAGCGGGACTAAGCACAGATACGCAGTATTTT | CASSVLAGLSTDTQYF
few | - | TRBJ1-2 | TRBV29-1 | TGCAGCGTTGAAGCCAAGGGAGGTACCTATGGCTACACCTTC | CSVEAKGGTYGYTF
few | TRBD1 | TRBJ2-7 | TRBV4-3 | TGCGCCAGCAGCCCACGGACAGGGTGGGGGGTCGAGCAGTACTTC | CASSPRTGWGVEQYF
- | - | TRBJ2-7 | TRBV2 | TGTGCCAGCAGTGAATCTGGGGCGGGGGCGTACGAGCAGTACTTC | CASSESGAGAYEQYF
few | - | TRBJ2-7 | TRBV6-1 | TGTGCCAGCAATATTGTTGCGGACTATCGATACGAGCAGTACTTC | CASNIVADYRYEQYF
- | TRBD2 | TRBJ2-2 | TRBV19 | TGTGCCAGTAGCAACCTCCTCCCGGGACTAGCGGGGAGGGTCGGAGGCGGGGAGCTGTTTTTT | CASSNLLPGLAGRVGGGELFF
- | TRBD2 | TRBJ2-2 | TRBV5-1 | TGCGCCAGCAGCCGATCGGGGGGCACCGGGGAGCTGTTTTTT | CASSRSGGTGELFF
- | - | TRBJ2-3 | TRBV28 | TGTGCCAGCAGTCCACAGTTGATTAGCACAGATACGCAGTATTTT | CASSPQLISTDTQYF
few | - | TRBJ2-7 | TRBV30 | TGTGCCTGGAGTGGAGGCTTGGAGACCTACGAGCAGTACTTC | CAWSGGLETYEQYF
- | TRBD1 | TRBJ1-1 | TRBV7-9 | TGTGCCAGCAGCTTAGACAGGGGTGAGACTGAAGCTTTCTTT | CASSLDRGETEAFF
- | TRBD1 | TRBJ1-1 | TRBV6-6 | TGTGCCAGCAGTATGGACAGGGAAGCTTTCTTT | CASSMDREAFF
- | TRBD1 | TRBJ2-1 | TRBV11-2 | TGTGCCAGCAGCCGAATACAGGGGCCGCGTCACAATGAGCAGTTCTTC | CASSRIQGPRHNEQFF
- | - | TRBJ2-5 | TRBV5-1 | TGCGCCAGCAGATTGGTCGCGGGATCCACTGGCGAGACCCAGTACTTC | CASRLVAGSTGETQYF
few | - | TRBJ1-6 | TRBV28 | TGTGCCAGCAGTCCCCGCATCACCAGGATTTCACCCCTCCACTTT | CASSPRITRISPLHF
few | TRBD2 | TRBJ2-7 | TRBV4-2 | TGTGCCAGCAGCCAAGACGGGCGGGAGAATACGGTGTACTTC | CASSQDGRENTVYF
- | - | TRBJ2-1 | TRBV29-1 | TGCAGCGTTGATTTACCTATTACCTACAATGAGCAGTTCTTC | CSVDLPITYNEQFF
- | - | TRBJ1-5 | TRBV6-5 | TGTGCCAGCAGTCGCGGGGACGGCAATCAGCCCCAGCATTTT | CASSRGDGNQPQHF
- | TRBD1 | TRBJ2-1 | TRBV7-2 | TGTGCCAGCAGCCGCGGGACAGGGTGGGGTGAGCAGTTCTTC | CASSRGTGWGEQFF
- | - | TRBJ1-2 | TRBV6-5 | TGTGCCAGCAGTTACTCGAGTGTGACTGGGTATGGCTACACCTTC | CASSYSSVTGYGYTF
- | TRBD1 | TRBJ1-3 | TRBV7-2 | TGTGCCAGCAGCTTCGACAGGGGCTCTGGAAACACCATATATTTT | CASSFDRGSGNTIYF
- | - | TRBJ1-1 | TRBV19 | TGTGCCAGTCGATGGGGAACAGGGATGAACACTGAAGCTTTCTTT | CASRWGTGMNTEAFF
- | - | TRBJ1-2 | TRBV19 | TGTGCCAGTAGTCCAGCTAACTATGGCTACACCTTC | CASSPANYGYTF
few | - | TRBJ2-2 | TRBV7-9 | TGTGCCAGCAGCTTAAGTTGGGCTACGAACACCGGGGAGCTGTTTTTT | CASSLSWATNTGELFF
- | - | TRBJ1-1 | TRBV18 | TGTGCCAGCTCACCGGACAACGTGAACACTGAAGCTTTCTTT | CASSPDNVNTEAFF
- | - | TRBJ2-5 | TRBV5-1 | TGCGCCAGCAGCTTGGAACAGGCAATTCAGACCCAGTACTTC | CASSLEQAIQTQYF
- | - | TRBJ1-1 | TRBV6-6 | TGTGCCAGCACCCTGGGAGGGATACCTGAAGCTTTCTTT | CASTLGGIPEAFF
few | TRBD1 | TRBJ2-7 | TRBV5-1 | TGCGCCAGCAGCCTGGGAGGGGAAGGGACAGGGATTTACGAGCAGTACTTC | CASSLGGEGTGIYEQYF
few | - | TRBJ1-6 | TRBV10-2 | TGCGCCAGCAGTGAGACCCGGGTTTCACCCCTCCACTTT | CASSETRVSPLHF
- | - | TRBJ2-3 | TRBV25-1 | TGTGCCAGCAGTGAGCAGATAGATACGCAGTATTTT | CASSEQIDTQYF
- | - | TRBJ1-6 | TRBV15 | TGTGCCACCAGCATCCGACAGGTCTATAATTCACCCCTCCACTTT | CATSIRQVYNSPLHF
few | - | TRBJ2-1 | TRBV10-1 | TGCGCCAGGCGGGACTTACCTTACAATGAGCAGTTCTTC | CARRDLPYNEQFF
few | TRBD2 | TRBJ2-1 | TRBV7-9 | TGTGCCAGCAGCTTACCCTACCGACTAGCGGGAGTTTGGAGTGAGCAGTTCTTC | CASSLPYRLAGVWSEQFF
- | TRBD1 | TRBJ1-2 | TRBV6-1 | TGTGCCAGCAGTTGGACAGGGGGGACCTATGGCTACACCTTC | CASSWTGGTYGYTF
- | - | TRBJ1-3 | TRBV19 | TGTGCCAGTAGTACCGCCTTAGTGGGCCCTGGAAACACCATATATTTT | CASSTALVGPGNTIYF
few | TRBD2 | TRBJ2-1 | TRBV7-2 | TGTGCCAGCAGCTTAGGAGGTAGCGGGGGCTACAATGAGCAGTTCTTC | CASSLGGSGGYNEQFF
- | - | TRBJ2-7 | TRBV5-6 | TGTGCCAGCAGCTTATACTACGAGCAGTACTTC | CASSLYYEQYF
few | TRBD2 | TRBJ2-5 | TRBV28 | TGTGCCAGCAGTCTCGGGACTAAAGAGACCCAGTACTTC | CASSLGTKETQYF
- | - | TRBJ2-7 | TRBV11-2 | TGTGCCAGCAGCTTAACGGGGGACTGGACCTACGAGCAGTACTTC | CASSLTGDWTYEQYF
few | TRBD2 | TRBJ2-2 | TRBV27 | TGTGCCAGCAGTTTTTTGGCTAGCGGGACCGGGGAGCTGTTTTTT | CASSFLASGTGELFF
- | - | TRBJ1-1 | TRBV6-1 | TGTGCCAGCAGTGATACCATCTTTTCAGGGTGGGCTTTCTTT | CASSDTIFSGWAFF
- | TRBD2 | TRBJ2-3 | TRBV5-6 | TGTGCCAGCAGCTTAAGGGCCACTAGCGGGAGGGGAGATACGCAGTATTTT | CASSLRATSGRGDTQYF
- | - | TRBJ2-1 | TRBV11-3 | TGTGCCAGCAGCAACCCAGGGGTAGGCTACAATGAGCAGTTCTTC | CASSNPGVGYNEQFF
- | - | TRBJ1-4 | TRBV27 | TGTGCCAGCAAGGGGGAAGCAACTAATGAAAAACTGTTTTTT | CASKGEATNEKLFF
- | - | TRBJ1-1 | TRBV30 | TGTGCCTGGAGTGGGGGCAACCAAGCTTTCTTT | CAWSGGNQAFF
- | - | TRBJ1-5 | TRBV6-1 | TGTGCCAGCATGGAGTCCCATAGCAATCAGCCCCAGCATTTT | CASMESHSNQPQHF